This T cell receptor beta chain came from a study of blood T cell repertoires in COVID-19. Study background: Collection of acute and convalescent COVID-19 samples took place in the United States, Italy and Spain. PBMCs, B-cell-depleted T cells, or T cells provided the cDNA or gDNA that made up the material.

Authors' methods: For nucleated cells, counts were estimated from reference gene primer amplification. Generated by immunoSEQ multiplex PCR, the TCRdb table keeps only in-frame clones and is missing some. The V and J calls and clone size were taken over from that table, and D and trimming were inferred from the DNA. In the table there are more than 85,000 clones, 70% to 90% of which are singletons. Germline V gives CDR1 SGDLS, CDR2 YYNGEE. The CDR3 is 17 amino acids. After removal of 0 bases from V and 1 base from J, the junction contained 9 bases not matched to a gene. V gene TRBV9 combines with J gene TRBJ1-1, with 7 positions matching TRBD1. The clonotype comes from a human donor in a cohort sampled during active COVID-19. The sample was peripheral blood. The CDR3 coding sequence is TGTGCCAGCAGCGTAGCCAGGGGGACCCCTTGGAACACTGAAGCTTTCTTT. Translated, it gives CASSVARGTPWNTEAFF.